Listed below are T cell receptor beta chains from one sample, sequenced in a study of control samples from healthy donors and cancer patients. TCRdb keeps only in-frame clones here, not all; method: immunoSEQ multiplex PCR. The repertoire holds some 150,000 clones, with 90% to 95% as singletons. Sequencing used PBMCs. Source of these receptors: a man between 60 and 70 years old with colorectal cancer. Each CDR3 is given with its conserved first and last residue.

v_gene,j_gene,CDR3aa
TRBV6-5,TRBJ2-2,CASIRGDTGELFF
TRBV6-1,TRBJ2-7,CASSEMGGAWVQYF
TRBV10-3,TRBJ1-1,CAIRTGTHTEAFF
TRBV6-5,TRBJ1-3,CASSRGQGGNTIYF
TRBV5-6,TRBJ2-3,CASSPTVSTDTQYF
TRBV2,TRBJ1-4,CASSLGEGRSNEKLFF
TRBV7-2,TRBJ1-2,CASSLEDLLPHYGYTF
TRBV21-1,TRBJ2-7,CASSKDSGGYEQYF
TRBV19,TRBJ1-2,CATSQAFVANYGYTF
TRBV25-1,TRBJ1-2,CASSEYPGTPNYGYTF
TRBV6-4,TRBJ2-1,CASSDLRGNEQFF
TRBV11-2,TRBJ1-1,CASQNRGSTEAFF
TRBV19,TRBJ2-7,CASSIATGNYEQYF
TRBV23-1,TRBJ1-5,CACYRARNQPQHF
TRBV19,TRBJ1-1,CVSSMGLTEAFF
TRBV11-2,TRBJ1-2,CASSLSTGVQGSYGYTF
TRBV29-1,TRBJ1-5,CSVKGAGNQPQHF
TRBV4-1,TRBJ2-3,CASSQGERGETDTQYF
TRBV5-4,TRBJ1-4,CASSLAGAGGNREKLFF
TRBV6-2/TRBV6-3,TRBJ2-5,CASSPGTGVGETQYF
TRBV7-9,TRBJ2-1,CASSLSGAGAYNEQFF
TRBV10-3,TRBJ1-2,CAIRKTETNYGYTF
TRBV28,TRBJ2-5,CASSSPRGGWETQYF
TRBV30,TRBJ1-1,CASRRAGTEAFF
TRBV11-2,TRBJ2-5,CASSLVSSSQETQYF
TRBV11-2,TRBJ1-6,CASSSQGQRKFSPLHF
TRBV9,TRBJ2-2,CASSVTTSNTGELFF
TRBV5-1,TRBJ1-1,CASSSTGGNTEAFF
TRBV2,TRBJ1-1,CASRRWDRNTEAFF
TRBV7-9,TRBJ2-3,CASSEGQVGTDTQYF
TRBV2,TRBJ2-3,CASAPGGTQYF
TRBV3-1/TRBV3-2,TRBJ2-7,CASSQSRTGGAEQYF
TRBV7-2,TRBJ2-5,CASSFWGRETQYF
TRBV30,TRBJ2-5,CASAEVEGETQYF
TRBV6-2/TRBV6-3,TRBJ2-1,CASSPLAGAAVVRSSYNEQFF
TRBV18,TRBJ2-3,CASSPGQVTDTQYF
TRBV5-6,TRBJ2-3,CASSSFFAGSTDTQYF
TRBV19,TRBJ2-6,CASSSGANVLTF
TRBV11-2,TRBJ1-3,CASSPSDSGNTIYF
TRBV27,TRBJ2-7,CASSGGNQYEQYF
TRBV18,TRBJ2-5,CASSPPEAGGAQTQYF
TRBV7-9,TRBJ1-4,CASGRTGSNEKLFF
TRBV11-2,TRBJ2-5,CASSPRGLAGVETQYF
TRBV29-1,TRBJ1-2,CSAGQGPGYGYTF
TRBV6-5,TRBJ1-2,CASSPTGSYGYTF
TRBV5-1,TRBJ1-6,CASSQDRANSPLHF
TRBV6-4,TRBJ1-2,CASSDNKGDGYTF
TRBV18,TRBJ2-3,CASSSDRDTDTQYF
TRBV5-4,TRBJ2-3,CASSFPGTGPDTQYF
TRBV25-1,TRBJ2-7,CASNRGFNEQYF
TRBV2,TRBJ2-5,CASSALLPETQYF
TRBV18,TRBJ2-5,CASSPAGRGTQYF
TRBV3-1/TRBV3-2,TRBJ2-7,CASSQGRGFEQYF